This T cell receptor beta chain is drawn from a study of shared clonotypes between healthy human individuals. Points from the study as a whole: Naive CD4 clonotype sharing across a handful of donors was about 5%.

Only in-frame clones appear in the TCRdb table, and some are missing; sequencing was by immunoSEQ multiplex PCR. The sample lists 1,500,000 or so clones, roughly 98.5% occurring once. With regard to this clone: No antigen is known for it.

CDR1 and CDR2 (germline): ENHRY, SYGVKD. V was pared by 9 bases and J by 2 bases, with 11 bases between. There are 12 residues in the CDR3. Sequencing was done on a sample of naive CD4+ T cells sorted from blood. Subset given: CD45RA+ positively selected. This clonotype originated in a man aged 25-40 years in good health. The chain couples TRBV10-3 to TRBJ2-7; D remains ambiguous. The CDR3 nucleotides are TGTGCCATTCCGGATGAGGCCTACGAGCAGTACTTC. Amino acids: CAIPDEAYEQYF.